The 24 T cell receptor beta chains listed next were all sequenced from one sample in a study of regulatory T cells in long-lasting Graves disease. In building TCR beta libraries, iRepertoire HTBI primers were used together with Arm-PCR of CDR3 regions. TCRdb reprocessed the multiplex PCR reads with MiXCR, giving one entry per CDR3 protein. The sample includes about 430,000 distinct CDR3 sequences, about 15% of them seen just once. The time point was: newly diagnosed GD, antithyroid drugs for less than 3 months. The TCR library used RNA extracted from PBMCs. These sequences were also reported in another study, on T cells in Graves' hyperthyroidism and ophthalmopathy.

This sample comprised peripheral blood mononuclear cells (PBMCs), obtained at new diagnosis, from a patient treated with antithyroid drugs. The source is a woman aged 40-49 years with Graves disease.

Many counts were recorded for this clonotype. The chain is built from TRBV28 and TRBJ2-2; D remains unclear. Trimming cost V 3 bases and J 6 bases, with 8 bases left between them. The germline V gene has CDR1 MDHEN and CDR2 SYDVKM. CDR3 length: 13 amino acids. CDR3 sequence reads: CASSFGSAGELFF. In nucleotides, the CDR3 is TGTGCCAGCAGTTTCGGGTCGGCCGGGGAGCTGTTTTTT.

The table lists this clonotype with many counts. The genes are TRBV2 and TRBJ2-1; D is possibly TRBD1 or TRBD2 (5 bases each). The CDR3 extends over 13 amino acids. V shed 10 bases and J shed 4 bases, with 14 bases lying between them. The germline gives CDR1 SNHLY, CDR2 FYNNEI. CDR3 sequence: CATAPGRYNEQFF. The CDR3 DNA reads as TGTGCCACGGCCCCGGGGCGGTACAATGAGCAGTTCTTC.

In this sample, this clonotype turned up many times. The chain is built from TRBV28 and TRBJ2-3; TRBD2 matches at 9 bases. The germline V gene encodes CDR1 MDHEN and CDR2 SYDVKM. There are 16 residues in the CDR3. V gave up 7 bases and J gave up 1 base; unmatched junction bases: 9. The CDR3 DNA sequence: TGTGCCAGCACCCGAAGGGGACTAGCTGGCACAGATACGCAGTATTTT. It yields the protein CASTRRGLAGTDTQYF.

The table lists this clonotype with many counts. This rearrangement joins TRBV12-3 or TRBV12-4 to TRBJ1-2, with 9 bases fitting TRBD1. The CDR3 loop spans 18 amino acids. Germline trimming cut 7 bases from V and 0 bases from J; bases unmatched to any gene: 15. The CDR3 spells CASTRTGAAAEANYGYTF. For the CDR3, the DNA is TGTGCCAGCACTCGGACAGGGGCCGCGGCCGAAGCTAACTATGGCTACACCTTC.

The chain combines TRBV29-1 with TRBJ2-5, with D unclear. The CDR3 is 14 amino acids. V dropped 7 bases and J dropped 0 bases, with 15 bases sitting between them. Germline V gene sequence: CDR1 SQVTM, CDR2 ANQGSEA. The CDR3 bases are TGCAGCGGCACCTGGTCCTACCACCAAGAGACCCAGTACTTC. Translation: CSGTWSYHQETQYF.

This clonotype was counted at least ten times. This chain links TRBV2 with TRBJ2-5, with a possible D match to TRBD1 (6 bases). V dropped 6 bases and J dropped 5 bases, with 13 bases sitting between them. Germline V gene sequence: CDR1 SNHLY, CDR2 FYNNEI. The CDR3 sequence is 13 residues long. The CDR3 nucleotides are TGTGCCAGCAGACAGGGTACCGGGGAGACCCAGTACTTC. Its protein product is CASRQGTGETQYF. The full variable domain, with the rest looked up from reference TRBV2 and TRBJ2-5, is EPEVTQTPSHQVTQMGQEVILRCVPISNHLYFYWYRQILGQKVEFLVSFYNNEISEKSEIFDDQFSVERPDGSNFTLKIRSTKLEDSAMYFCASRQGTGETQYFGPGTRLLVL.

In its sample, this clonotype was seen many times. In DNA form, the CDR3 reads TGTGCCAGCAGCCCTACGGGCCGGGGGGCCTACGAGCAGTACTTC. Encoded protein: CASSPTGRGAYEQYF. The chain uses TRBV28 and TRBJ2-7; 7 bases are a match to TRBD2. The CDR3 is 15 residues long. With V trimmed by 6 bases and J by 2 bases, 10 bases remained unmatched. The germline gives CDR1 MDHEN, CDR2 SYDVKM.

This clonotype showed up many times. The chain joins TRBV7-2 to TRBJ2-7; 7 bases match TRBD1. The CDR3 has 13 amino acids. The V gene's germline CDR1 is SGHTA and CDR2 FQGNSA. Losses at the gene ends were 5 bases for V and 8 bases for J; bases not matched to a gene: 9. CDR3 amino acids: CASSLSRQGQQYF. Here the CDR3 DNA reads TGTGCCAGCAGCCTCTCTAGACAGGGTCAGCAGTACTTC.

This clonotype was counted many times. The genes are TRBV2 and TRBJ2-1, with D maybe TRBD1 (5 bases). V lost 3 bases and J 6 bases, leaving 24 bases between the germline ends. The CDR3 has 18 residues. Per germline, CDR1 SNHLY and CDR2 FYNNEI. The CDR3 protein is CASSESYVLPGKPNEQFF. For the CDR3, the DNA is TGTGCCAGCAGTGAGTCCTACGTCCTACCAGGGAAGCCCAATGAGCAGTTCTTC. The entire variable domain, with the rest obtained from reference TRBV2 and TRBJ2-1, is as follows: EPEVTQTPSHQVTQMGQEVILRCVPISNHLYFYWYRQILGQKVEFLVSFYNNEISEKSEIFDDQFSVERPDGSNFTLKIRSTKLEDSAMYFCASSESYVLPGKPNEQFFGPGTRLTVL.

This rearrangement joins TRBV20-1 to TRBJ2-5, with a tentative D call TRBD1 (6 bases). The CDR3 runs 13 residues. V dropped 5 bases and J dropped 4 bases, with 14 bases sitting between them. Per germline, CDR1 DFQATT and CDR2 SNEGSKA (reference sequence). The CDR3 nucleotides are TGCAGTGCTCTGACAGGCCAGAGAGAGACCCAGTACTTC. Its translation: CSALTGQRETQYF.

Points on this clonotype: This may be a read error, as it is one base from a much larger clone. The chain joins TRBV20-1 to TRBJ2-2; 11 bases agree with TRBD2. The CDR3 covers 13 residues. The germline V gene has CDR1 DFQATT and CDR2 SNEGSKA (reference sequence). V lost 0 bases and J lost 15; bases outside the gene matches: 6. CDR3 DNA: TGCAGTGCTAGAGATCGGTTAGCGGGAGGGTTGTTTTTT. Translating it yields CSARDRLAGGLFF.

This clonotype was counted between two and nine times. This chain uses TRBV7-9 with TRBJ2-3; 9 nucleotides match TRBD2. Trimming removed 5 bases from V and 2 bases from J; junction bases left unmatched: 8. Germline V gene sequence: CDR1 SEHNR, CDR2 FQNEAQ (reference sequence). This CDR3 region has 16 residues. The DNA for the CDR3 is TGTGCCAGCAGCAAAGGGACTAGCTTCGACACAGATACGCAGTATTTT. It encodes CASSKGTSFDTDTQYF.

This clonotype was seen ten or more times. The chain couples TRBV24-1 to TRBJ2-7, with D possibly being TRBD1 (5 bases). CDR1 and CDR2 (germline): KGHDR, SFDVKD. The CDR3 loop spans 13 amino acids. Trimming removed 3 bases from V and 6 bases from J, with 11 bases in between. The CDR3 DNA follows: TGTGCCACCAGTGATGGCGAGACAGTCGAGCAGTACTTC. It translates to CATSDGETVEQYF.

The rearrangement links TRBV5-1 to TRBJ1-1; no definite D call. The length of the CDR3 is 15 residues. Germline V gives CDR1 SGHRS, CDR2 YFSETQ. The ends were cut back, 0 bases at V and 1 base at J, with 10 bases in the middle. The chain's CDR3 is CASSLAPRQNTEAFF. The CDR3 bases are TGCGCCAGCAGCTTGGCCCCGAGACAGAACACTGAAGCTTTCTTT.

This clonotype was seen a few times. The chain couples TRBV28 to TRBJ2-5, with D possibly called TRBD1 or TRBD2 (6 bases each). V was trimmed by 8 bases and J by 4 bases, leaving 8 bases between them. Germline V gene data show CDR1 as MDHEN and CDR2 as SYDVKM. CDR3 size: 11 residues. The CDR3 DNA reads TGTGCCAGCGGGGGGCCAGAGACCCAGTACTTC. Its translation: CASGGPETQYF.

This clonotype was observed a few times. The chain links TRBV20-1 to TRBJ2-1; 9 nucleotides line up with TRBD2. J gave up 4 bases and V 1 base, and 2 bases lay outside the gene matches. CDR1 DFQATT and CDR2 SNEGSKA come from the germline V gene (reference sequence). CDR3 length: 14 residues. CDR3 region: CSARGTSEYNEQFF. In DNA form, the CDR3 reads TGCAGTGCTAGAGGGACTAGCGAGTACAATGAGCAGTTCTTC.

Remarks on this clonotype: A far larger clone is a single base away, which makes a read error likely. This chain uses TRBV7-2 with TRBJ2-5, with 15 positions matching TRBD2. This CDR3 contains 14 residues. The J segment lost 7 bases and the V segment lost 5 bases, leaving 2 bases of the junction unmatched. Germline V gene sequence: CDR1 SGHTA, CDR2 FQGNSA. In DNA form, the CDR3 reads TGTGCCAGCAGCGCGGGACTAGCGGGGGGGACCCAGTACTTC. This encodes CASSAGLAGGTQYF.

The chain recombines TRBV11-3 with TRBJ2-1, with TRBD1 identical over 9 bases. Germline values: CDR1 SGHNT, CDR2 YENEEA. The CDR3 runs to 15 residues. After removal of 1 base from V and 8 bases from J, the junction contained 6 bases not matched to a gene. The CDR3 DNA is TGTGCCAGCAGCTTAGCGACAGGGGGTGGGGATGAGCAGTTCTTC. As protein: CASSLATGGGDEQFF.

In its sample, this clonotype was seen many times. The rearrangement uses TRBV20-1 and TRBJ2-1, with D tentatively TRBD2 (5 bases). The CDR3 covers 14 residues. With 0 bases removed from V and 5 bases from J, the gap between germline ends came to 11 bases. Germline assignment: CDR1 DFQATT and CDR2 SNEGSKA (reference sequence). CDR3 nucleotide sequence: TGCAGTGCTAGAGATCCGGGATCAGACAATGAGCAGTTCTTC. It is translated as CSARDPGSDNEQFF.

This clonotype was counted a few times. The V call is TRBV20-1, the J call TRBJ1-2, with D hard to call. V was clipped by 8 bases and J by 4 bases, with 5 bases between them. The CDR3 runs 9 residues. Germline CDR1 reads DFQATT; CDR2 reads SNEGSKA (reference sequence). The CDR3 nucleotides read TGCAGTAGGCTCTATGGCTACACCTTC. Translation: CSRLYGYTF.

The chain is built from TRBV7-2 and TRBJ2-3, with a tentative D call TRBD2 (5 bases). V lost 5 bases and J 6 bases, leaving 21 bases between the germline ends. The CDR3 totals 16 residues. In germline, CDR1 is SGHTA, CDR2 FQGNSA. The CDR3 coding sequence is TGTGCCAGCAGCGGAAAGCGGAGCCCGATGGTCGATACGCAGTATTTT. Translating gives CASSGKRSPMVDTQYF. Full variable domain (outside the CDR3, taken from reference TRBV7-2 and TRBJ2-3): GAGVSQSPSNKVTEKGKDVELRCDPISGHTALYWYRQSLGQGLEFLIYFQGNSAPDKSGLPSDRFSAERTGGSVSTLTIQRTQQEDSAVYLCASSGKRSPMVDTQYFGPGTRLTVL.

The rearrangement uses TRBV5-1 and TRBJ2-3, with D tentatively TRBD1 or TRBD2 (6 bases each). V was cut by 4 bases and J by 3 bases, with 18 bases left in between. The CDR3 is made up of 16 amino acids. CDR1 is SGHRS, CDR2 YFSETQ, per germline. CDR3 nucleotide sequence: TGCGCCAGCAGCCGTACCGCAGGGGAGGTGACAGATACGCAGTATTTT. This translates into CASSRTAGEVTDTQYF.

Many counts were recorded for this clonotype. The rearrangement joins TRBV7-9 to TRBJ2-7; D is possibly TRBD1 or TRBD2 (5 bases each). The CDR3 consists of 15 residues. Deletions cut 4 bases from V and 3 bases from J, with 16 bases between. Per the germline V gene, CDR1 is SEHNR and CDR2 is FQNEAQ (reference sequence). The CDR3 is CASSSLEEGNYEQYF. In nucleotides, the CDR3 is TGTGCCAGCAGCTCTCTCGAAGAGGGGAACTACGAGCAGTACTTC.

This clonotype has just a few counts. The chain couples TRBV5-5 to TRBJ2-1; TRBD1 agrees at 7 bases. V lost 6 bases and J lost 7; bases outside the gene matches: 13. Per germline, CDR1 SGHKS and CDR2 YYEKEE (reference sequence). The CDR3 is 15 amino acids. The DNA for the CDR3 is TGTGCCAGCAAACCAATTGGGACAGACCGGAATGAGCAGTTCTTC. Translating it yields CASKPIGTDRNEQFF.